This T cell receptor beta chain stems from a study of shared T cell receptors in the human thymus. Germline CDR1 reads MDHEN; CDR2 reads SYDVKM. With V trimmed by 4 bases and J by 4 bases, 14 bases remained unmatched. This CDR3 region has 17 residues. Assay used: immunoSEQ multiplex PCR; TCRdb lists only in-frame clones, some missing. In the table there are hundreds of thousands of clones, 70% to 90% of which are singletons. These records were also assigned to another study, of human thymus T cells. That work adds: Donor material was obtained from healthy Finnish infants undergoing corrective surgery for congenital heart defects. Thymic tissue was derived from resections collected during corrective heart surgery. V and J genes seemed to be used with bias in thymic and blood repertoires.

The origin of this receptor is a boy in the first two years of life with a congenital heart defect. This chain joins TRBV28 and TRBJ1-2; 8 bases line up with TRBD1. Input material: thymocytes. The CDR3 reads CASSYPLRDRNCYGYTF. CDR3 sequence (DNA): TGTGCCAGCAGTTACCCCCTCCGGGACAGGAACTGCTATGGCTACACCTTC.